This is a list of T cell receptor beta chains from one sample in a study of identical twins. TCRdb passed the 5' RACE reads through MiXCR, listing each CDR3 protein once. The table includes around 550,000 distinct CDR3 sequences, 15% detected once. These sequences were also reported in another study, on yellow fever vaccine responses in identical twins.

Sequenced input: CD4+ T cells sorted from blood. The receptors come from a woman aged 18-29 years in good health. The CDR3 runs from the conserved cysteine through the conserved F or W. D genes are given only for firm matches. Size is omitted from some rows. Given values are once, few, many or a class for expanded clones.

. | . | TRBJ2-7 | TRBV9 | CASSVDSSIVYEQYF | TGTGCCAGCAGCGTAGATTCTAGTATTGTCTACGAGCAGTACTTC
few | . | TRBJ1-1 | TRBV5-1 | CASSFSGYRTITEAFF | TGCGCCAGCAGCTTTAGTGGTTACAGAACCATCACTGAAGCTTTCTTT
many | . | TRBJ2-1 | TRBV12-3/TRBV12-4 | CASSLAGPSLHNEQFF | TGTGCCAGCAGTTTAGCGGGCCCCAGCCTTCACAATGAGCAGTTCTTC
. | TRBD1 | TRBJ2-4 | TRBV5-1 | CASSGTGTGDLIAKNIQYF | TGCGCCAGCAGCGGCACCGGGACAGGGGATCTAATCGCCAAAAACATTCAGTACTTC
many | TRBD2 | TRBJ2-1 | TRBV14 | CASSQVTRWGGNEQFF | TGTGCCAGCAGCCAAGTGACTAGATGGGGGGGCAATGAGCAGTTCTTC
few | . | TRBJ2-7 | TRBV28 | CASSRGLTTGRLYEQYF | TGTGCCAGCAGCCGCGGTCTAACGACAGGAAGGCTCTACGAGCAGTACTTC
few | TRBD1 | TRBJ1-6 | TRBV5-1 | CASSGTGTGDSPLHF | TGCGCCAGCAGCGGCACCGGGACAGGGGATTCACCCCTCCACTTT
few | TRBD2 | TRBJ2-3 | TRBV4-1 | CASSQAPSGRGTDTQYF | TGCGCCAGCAGCCAAGCTCCTAGCGGGAGGGGCACAGATACGCAGTATTTT
few | . | TRBJ2-7 | TRBV5-5 | CASSLYSGSYEQYF | TGTGCCAGCAGCTTGTATTCGGGCAGCTACGAGCAGTACTTC
. | . | TRBJ1-1 | TRBV21-1 | CASSPSGSNTEAFF | TGTGCCAGCAGCCCAAGCGGCAGTAACACTGAAGCTTTCTTT
few | . | TRBJ1-4 | TRBV3-1 | CASSPSRATNEKLFF | TGTGCCAGCAGCCCCAGCCGAGCAACTAATGAAAAACTGTTTTTT
. | . | TRBJ2-5 | TRBV2 | CASSGHPWSQETQYF | TGTGCCAGCAGTGGGCACCCTTGGTCACAAGAGACCCAGTACTTC
. | . | TRBJ2-7 | TRBV10-3 | CAISEKTAGLAEQYF | TGTGCCATCAGTGAGAAGACTGCCGGGTTGGCCGAGCAGTACTTC
few | . | TRBJ1-4 | TRBV7-2 | CASSYGQATNEKLFF | TGTGCCAGCAGCTATGGACAAGCAACTAATGAAAAACTGTTTTTT
. | TRBD1 | TRBJ1-4 | TRBV7-9 | CASSSRTGGNEKLFF | TGTGCCAGCAGCTCTCGGACAGGAGGAAATGAAAAACTGTTTTTT
many | TRBD1 | TRBJ2-1 | TRBV5-1 | CASSTGTAYNEQFF | TGTGCCAGCAGCACCGGGACAGCCTACAATGAGCAGTTCTTC
. | TRBD1 | TRBJ1-4 | TRBV7-8 | CASSKDRPATNEKLFF | TGTGCCAGCAGCAAGGACAGGCCGGCAACTAATGAAAAACTGTTTTTT
few | TRBD1 | TRBJ2-7 | TRBV2 | CASRARDSSYEQYF | TGTGCCAGCAGAGCCAGGGACAGCTCCTACGAGCAGTACTTC
. | . | TRBJ1-3 | TRBV12-3/TRBV12-4 | CASTSQLTPGNTIYF | TGTGCCAGCACCTCCCAACTAACTCCTGGAAACACCATATATTTT
many | TRBD2 | TRBJ2-3 | TRBV11-2 | CASSLLAGGTDTQYF | TGTGCCAGCAGTTTACTAGCGGGGGGCACAGATACGCAGTATTTT
few | . | TRBJ2-2 | TRBV7-8 | CASSPWGGELFF | TGTGCCAGCAGCCCCTGGGGCGGGGAGCTGTTTTTT
many | . | TRBJ1-3 | TRBV28 | CASSPHSTGNTIYF | TGTGCCAGCAGTCCCCACAGCACTGGAAACACCATATATTTT
many | . | TRBJ2-7 | TRBV29-1 | CSVDRGSYEQYF | TGCAGCGTTGACCGGGGCTCTTACGAGCAGTACTTC
few | TRBD2 | TRBJ2-1 | TRBV6-1 | CASSVILAGGYNEQFF | TGTGCCAGCAGTGTCATACTAGCGGGGGGTTACAATGAGCAGTTCTTC
. | . | TRBJ1-2 | TRBV12-3/TRBV12-4 | CASSLVRGLSGYTF | TGTGCCAGCAGTTTAGTCCGGGGGTTGAGTGGCTACACCTTC
many | TRBD1 | TRBJ1-5 | TRBV12-3/TRBV12-4 | CASSRQGHSNQPQHF | TGTGCCAGCAGTAGACAGGGTCATAGCAATCAGCCCCAGCATTTT
. | . | TRBJ1-4 | TRBV14 | CASSRKRGEKLFF | TGTGCCAGCAGCCGTAAGAGGGGCGAAAAACTGTTTTTT
. | TRBD1 | TRBJ2-3 | TRBV3-1 | CASSQVFRGSGSWSGDTQYF | TGTGCCAGCAGCCAAGTTTTCAGGGGGAGTGGGTCCTGGTCCGGAGATACGCAGTATTTT
few | . | TRBJ1-6 | TRBV20-1 | CSAREGNSEVPLHF | TGCAGTGCTAGAGAGGGAAACTCTGAGGTGCCCCTCCACTTT
few | . | TRBJ2-7 | TRBV12-5 | CASVPTGVNYVEQYF | TGTGCTAGTGTCCCTACGGGAGTCAACTACGTAGAGCAGTACTTC
. | TRBD1 | TRBJ2-1 | TRBV27 | CASSSPGQARSYNEQFF | TGTGCCAGCAGTAGTCCCGGACAGGCCCGCTCCTACAATGAGCAGTTCTTC
few | . | TRBJ2-3 | TRBV20-1 | CSAAPVTDTQYF | TGCAGTGCGGCTCCTGTAACAGATACGCAGTATTTT
. | TRBD2 | TRBJ2-3 | TRBV7-9 | CASSLSRDYRTDTQYF | TGTGCCAGCAGCTTATCCCGGGACTATAGAACAGATACGCAGTATTTT
. | TRBD2 | TRBJ2-5 | TRBV20-1 | CSAILAGGTAKYF | TGCAGTGCCATACTAGCGGGGGGCACGGCTAAGTACTTC
many | . | TRBJ2-6 | TRBV24-1 | CATSDLRDTGANVLTF | TGTGCCACCAGTGACTTGAGGGACACCGGGGCCAACGTCCTGACTTTC
few | TRBD1 | TRBJ2-1 | TRBV20-1 | CSATRGPSYNEQFF | TGCAGTGCTACCAGGGGGCCCTCCTACAATGAGCAGTTCTTC
. | TRBD2 | TRBJ2-1 | TRBV27 | CASRPTSGLSSYNEQFF | TGTGCCAGCAGGCCTACTAGCGGCTTAAGCTCCTACAATGAGCAGTTCTTC
few | . | TRBJ1-5 | TRBV6-5 | CASSSLAGQPQHF | TGTGCCAGCAGTTCTCTGGCGGGTCAGCCCCAGCATTTT
many | . | TRBJ1-6 | TRBV7-8 | CASSLAGANSPLHF | TGTGCCAGCAGCTTAGCAGGGGCTAATTCACCCCTCCACTTT
few | . | TRBJ1-1 | TRBV10-3 | CAISEGGTEAFF | TGTGCCATCAGTGAAGGGGGGACTGAAGCTTTCTTT
few | TRBD2 | TRBJ2-2 | TRBV20-1 | CSARARGDTGELFF | TGCAGTGCTAGAGCCCGGGGGGACACCGGGGAGCTGTTTTTT
many | TRBD2 | TRBJ2-1 | TRBV12-3/TRBV12-4 | CASSLLAGGNNEQFF | TGTGCCAGCAGTTTACTAGCGGGAGGAAACAATGAGCAGTTCTTC
. | . | TRBJ2-3 | TRBV5-1 | CASRFEVGSDTQYF | TGCGCCAGCAGATTCGAGGTGGGGTCAGATACGCAGTATTTT
few | TRBD2 | TRBJ2-1 | TRBV25-1 | CASSEWGGTYNEQFF | TGTGCCAGCAGTGAATGGGGGGGAACCTACAATGAGCAGTTCTTC